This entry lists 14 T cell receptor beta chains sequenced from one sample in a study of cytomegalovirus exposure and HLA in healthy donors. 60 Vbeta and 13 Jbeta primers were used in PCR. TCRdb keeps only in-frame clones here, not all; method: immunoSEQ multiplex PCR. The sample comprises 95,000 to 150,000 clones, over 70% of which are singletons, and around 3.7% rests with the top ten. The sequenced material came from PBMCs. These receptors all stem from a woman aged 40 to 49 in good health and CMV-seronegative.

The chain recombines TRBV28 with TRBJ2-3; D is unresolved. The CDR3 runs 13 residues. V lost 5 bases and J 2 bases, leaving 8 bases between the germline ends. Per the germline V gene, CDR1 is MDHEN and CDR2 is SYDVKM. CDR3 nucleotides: TGTGCCAGCAGTCCCCGACTCACAGATACGCAGTATTTT. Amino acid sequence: CASSPRLTDTQYF.

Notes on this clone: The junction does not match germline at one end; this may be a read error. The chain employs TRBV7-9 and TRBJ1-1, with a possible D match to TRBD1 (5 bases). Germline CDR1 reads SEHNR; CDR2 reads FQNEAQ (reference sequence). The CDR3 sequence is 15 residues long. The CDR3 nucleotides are TGTTCCAGCAGCTTAGCCTCGGGGGGAAGCACTGAAGCTTTCTTT. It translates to CSSSLASGGSTEAFF.

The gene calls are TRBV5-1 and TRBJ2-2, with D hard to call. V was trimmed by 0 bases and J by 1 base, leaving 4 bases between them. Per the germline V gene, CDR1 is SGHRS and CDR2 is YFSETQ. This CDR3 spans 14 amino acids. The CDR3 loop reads CASSLEQNTGELFF. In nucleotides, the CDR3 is TGCGCCAGCAGCTTGGAACAGAACACCGGGGAGCTGTTTTTT.

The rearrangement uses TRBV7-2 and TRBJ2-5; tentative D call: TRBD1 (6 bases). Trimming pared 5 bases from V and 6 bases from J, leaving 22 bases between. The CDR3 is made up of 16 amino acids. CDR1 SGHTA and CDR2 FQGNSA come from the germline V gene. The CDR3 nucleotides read TGTGCCAGCAGCGGACGACAGGTCGAGTATCGTAAGACCCAGTACTTC. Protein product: CASSGRQVEYRKTQYF. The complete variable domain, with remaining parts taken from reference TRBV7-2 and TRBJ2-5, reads GAGVSQSPSNKVTEKGKDVELRCDPISGHTALYWYRQSLGQGLEFLIYFQGNSAPDKSGLPSDRFSAERTGGSVSTLTIQRTQQEDSAVYLCASSGRQVEYRKTQYFGPGTRLLVL.

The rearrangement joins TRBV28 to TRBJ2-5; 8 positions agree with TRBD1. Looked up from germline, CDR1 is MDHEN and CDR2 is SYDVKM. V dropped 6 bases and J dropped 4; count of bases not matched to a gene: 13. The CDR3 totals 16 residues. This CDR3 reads CASSPTLGQGRETQYF. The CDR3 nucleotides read TGTGCCAGCAGCCCTACCCTCGGACAGGGACGAGAGACCCAGTACTTC.

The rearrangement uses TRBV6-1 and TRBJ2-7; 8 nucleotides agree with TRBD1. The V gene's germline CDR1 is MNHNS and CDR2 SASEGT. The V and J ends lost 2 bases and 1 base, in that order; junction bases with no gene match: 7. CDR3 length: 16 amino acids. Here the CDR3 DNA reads TGTGCCAGCAGTGAATGGGGGTGGGACAGGTCCTACGAGCAGTACTTC. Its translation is CASSEWGWDRSYEQYF.

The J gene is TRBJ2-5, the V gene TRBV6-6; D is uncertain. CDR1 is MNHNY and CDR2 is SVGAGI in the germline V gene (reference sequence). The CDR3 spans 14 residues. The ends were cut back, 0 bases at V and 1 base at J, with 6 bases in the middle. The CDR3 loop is CASSYSNSQETQYF. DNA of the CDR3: TGTGCCAGCAGTTACTCGAACTCCCAAGAGACCCAGTACTTC.

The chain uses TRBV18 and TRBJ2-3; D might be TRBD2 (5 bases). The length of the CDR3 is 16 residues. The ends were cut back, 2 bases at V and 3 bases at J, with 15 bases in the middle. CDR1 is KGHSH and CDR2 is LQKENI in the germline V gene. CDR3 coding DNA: TGTGCCAGCTCACCAATCCAGGACTTGGTAACAGATACGCAGTATTTT. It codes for CASSPIQDLVTDTQYF.

The CDR3 sequence: CASSVQGARDTGELFF. As DNA, the CDR3 is TGTGCCAGCAGCGTACAGGGGGCGCGGGACACCGGGGAGCTGTTTTTT. The rearrangement uses TRBV11-1 and TRBJ2-2, with TRBD1 matching 9 bases. This CDR3 has 16 amino acids. Germline trimming cut 5 bases from V and 3 bases from J; bases unmatched to any gene: 7. CDR1 is SGHAT and CDR2 is FQDESV in the germline V gene (reference sequence).

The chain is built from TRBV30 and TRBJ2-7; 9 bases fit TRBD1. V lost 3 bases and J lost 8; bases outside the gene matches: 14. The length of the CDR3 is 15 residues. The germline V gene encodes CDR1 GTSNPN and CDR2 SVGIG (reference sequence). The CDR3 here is CAWRDAGTGFQKQYF. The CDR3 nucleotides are TGTGCCTGGAGGGATGCCGGGACAGGGTTTCAAAAGCAGTACTTC.

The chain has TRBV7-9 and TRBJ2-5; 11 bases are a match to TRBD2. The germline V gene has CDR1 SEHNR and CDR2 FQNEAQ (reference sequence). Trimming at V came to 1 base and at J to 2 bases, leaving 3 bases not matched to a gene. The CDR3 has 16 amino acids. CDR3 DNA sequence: TGTGCCAGCAGCTTAGGACTAGCGGGGAATCAAGAGACCCAGTACTTC. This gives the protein CASSLGLAGNQETQYF.

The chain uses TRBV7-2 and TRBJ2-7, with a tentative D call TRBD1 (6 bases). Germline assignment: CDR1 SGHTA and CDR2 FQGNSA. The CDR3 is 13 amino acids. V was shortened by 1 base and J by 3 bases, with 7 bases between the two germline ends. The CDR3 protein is CASSLVGGYEQYF. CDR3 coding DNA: TGTGCCAGCAGCTTAGTAGGGGGCTACGAGCAGTACTTC.

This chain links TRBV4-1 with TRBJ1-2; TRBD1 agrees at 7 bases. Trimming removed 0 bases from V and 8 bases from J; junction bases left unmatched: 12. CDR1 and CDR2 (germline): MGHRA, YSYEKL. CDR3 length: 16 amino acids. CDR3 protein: CASSQEGGSTGVGYTF. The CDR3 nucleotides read TGCGCCAGCAGCCAAGAAGGGGGCAGCACGGGCGTCGGCTACACCTTC.

The CDR3 sequence: CASTITGGHNEQFF. In DNA form, the CDR3 reads TGTGCCAGCACCATAACAGGGGGCCACAATGAGCAGTTCTTC. The J gene is TRBJ2-1, the V gene TRBV5-6, with 9 bases that match TRBD1. The CDR3 is 14 amino acids. Germline V gene lookup returns CDR1 SGHDT and CDR2 YYEEEE. The J segment lost 5 bases and the V segment lost 6 bases, leaving 6 bases of the junction unmatched.